The 21 T cell receptor beta chains listed next were all sequenced from one sample in a study of spatial heterogeneity in lung cancer. Time point defined: sample taken at primary tumor resection. Unsorted whole RNA samples from tumor, nontumor lung or frozen PBMC were sequenced. TCRdb analysed the 5' RACE reads with MiXCR anew, one entry per CDR3 protein. The table records about 38,000 distinct CDR3 sequences, around 7.2% of them present only once. The sequencing here drew on PBMCs, taken at surgery. Receptor source: a male donor with early-stage non-small cell lung cancer.

The table lists this clonotype with many counts. The chain combines TRBV6-5 with TRBJ2-7; no definite D call. CDR1 is MNHEY and CDR2 is SVGAGI in the germline V gene. This CDR3 contains 14 residues. Trimming stripped 6 bases from V and 7 bases from J, with 19 bases between. The CDR3 sequence: CASSLSLAVGEQYF. CDR3 nucleotides: TGTGCCAGCAGCCTTTCCTTAGCCGTCGGTGAGCAGTACTTC.

The chain recombines TRBV5-4 with TRBJ2-5; TRBD2 aligns across 9 bases. Germline CDR1 reads SGHNT; CDR2 reads YYREEE (reference sequence). The V gene end was trimmed by 2 bases and the J gene end by 3 bases; junction bases not matched to a gene: 11. The CDR3 length is 17 residues. Here the CDR3 reads CASSFGVELAGKETQYF. The CDR3 region has the DNA TGTGCCAGCAGCTTCGGTGTGGAGCTAGCGGGAAAAGAGACCCAGTACTTC.

The gene calls are TRBV5-1 and TRBJ2-2, with a possible D match to TRBD2 (5 bases). Trimming shortened V by 4 bases and J by 1 base, and 11 bases separated the two germline ends. The CDR3 is 15 amino acids. Per the germline V gene, CDR1 is SGHRS and CDR2 is YFSETQ. For the CDR3, the DNA is TGCGCCAGCAGCCCCTTGGGAGTGAACACCGGGGAGCTGTTTTTT. The encoded protein is CASSPLGVNTGELFF.

This clonotype was detected only a few times. This sequence joins TRBV10-3 and TRBJ2-2, with 9 bases matching TRBD2. V lost 6 bases to trimming and J lost 6 bases; unmatched junction nucleotides: 5. Germline V gene data show CDR1 as ENHRY and CDR2 as SYGVKD. The CDR3 has 14 amino acids. CDR3 sequence: CAIRGLAGSGELFF. The CDR3 DNA follows: TGTGCCATCAGGGGACTAGCCGGGTCCGGGGAGCTGTTTTTT.

V is TRBV7-6 and J is TRBJ1-2, with 7 bases identical to TRBD1. The CDR3 sequence is 14 residues long. After removal of 4 bases from V and 4 bases from J, the junction contained 6 bases not matched to a gene. CDR1 SGHVS and CDR2 FNYEAQ come from the germline V gene. The CDR3 sequence is CASSSSPGGYGYTF. The DNA of the CDR3 is TGTGCCAGCAGCTCGTCACCAGGGGGCTATGGCTACACCTTC.

This clonotype has at least ten counts. V is TRBV10-3 and J is TRBJ2-7; D is unclear. V gave up 4 bases and J gave up 4 bases, with 14 bases separating them. The CDR3 is 14 amino acids. Germline V gene lookup returns CDR1 ENHRY and CDR2 SYGVKD. The CDR3 DNA is TGTGCCATCAGTGCCGAAACGACAAGATACGAGCAGTACGTC. Translating gives CAISAETTRYEQYV.

This clonotype was recorded at least ten times. The chain recombines TRBV12-3 or TRBV12-4 with TRBJ2-5, with TRBD2 identical over 7 bases. This CDR3 comprises 16 residues. V dropped 2 bases and J dropped 4; count of bases not matched to a gene: 10. CDR3 sequence: CASSLRSGGLRETQYF. Here the CDR3 DNA reads TGTGCCAGCAGTTTAAGGTCGGGAGGCTTGCGAGAGACCCAGTACTTC.

This clonotype was seen many times. The chain has TRBV10-3 and TRBJ2-2; D is unclear. Per germline, CDR1 ENHRY and CDR2 SYGVKD. CDR3 size: 12 residues. Trimming took off 5 bases at V and 1 base at J, with 2 bases between the two ends. This chain's CDR3 is CAISRNTGELFF. The CDR3 DNA sequence: TGTGCCATCAGTAGGAACACCGGGGAGCTGTTTTTT.

This clonotype appeared many times. The V and J genes are TRBV12-5 and TRBJ2-5, with 7 bases fitting TRBD1. J gave up 0 bases and V 2 bases, and 12 bases lay outside the gene matches. The CDR3 loop spans 18 amino acids. Germline assignment: CDR1 LGHNT and CDR2 FRNRAP. CDR3 nucleotide sequence: TGTGCTAGTGGTTTGACTACTCCCGGACAGGCCTACCAAGAGACCCAGTACTTC. Encoded protein: CASGLTTPGQAYQETQYF.

This clonotype was detected ten times or more. The chain has TRBV20-1 and TRBJ2-7, with D perhaps being TRBD1 or TRBD2 (6 bases each). The CDR3 covers 13 residues. Deletions cut 7 bases from V and 2 bases from J, with 15 bases between. The germline V gene encodes CDR1 DFQATT and CDR2 SNEGSKA (reference sequence). The CDR3 is CSEKAGQTYEQYV. The CDR3 nucleotides are TGCAGTGAAAAGGCGGGACAAACCTACGAGCAGTACGTC.

This clonotype was seen many times. The rearrangement links TRBV7-2 to TRBJ2-3, with no clear D. V was clipped by 2 bases and J by 4 bases, with 10 bases between them. Germline V gene data show CDR1 as SGHTA and CDR2 as FQGNSA. The CDR3 contains 14 residues. The CDR3 sequence is CASSLLSNPDTQYF. The CDR3 DNA sequence: TGTGCCAGCAGCTTATTGAGTAATCCAGATACGCAGTATTTT. The full variable domain, its missing parts supplied by reference TRBV7-2 and TRBJ2-3, is GAGVSQSPSNKVTEKGKDVELRCDPISGHTALYWYRQSLGQGLEFLIYFQGNSAPDKSGLPSDRFSAERTGGSVSTLTIQRTQQEDSAVYLCASSLLSNPDTQYFGPGTRLTVL.

The chain joins TRBV5-1 to TRBJ2-1; TRBD2 matches at 8 bases. CDR3 length: 17 amino acids. Trimming at V came to 2 bases and at J to 1 base, leaving 8 bases not matched to a gene. Germline-derived CDR1 and CDR2 are SGHRS and YFSETQ. The CDR3 DNA sequence: TGCGCCAGCAGCTTTAGGTCAGCGGGAGTGTCCTACAATGAGCAGTTCTTC. Residues: CASSFRSAGVSYNEQFF.

This clonotype came up many times. This chain links TRBV6-6 with TRBJ2-3; D perhaps matches TRBD1 (6 bases). Trimming left V 6 bases short and J 5 bases short, with 15 bases between. The length of the CDR3 is 14 residues. CDR1 and CDR2 (germline): MNHNY, SVGAGI (reference sequence). This CDR3 is CASSFQGWGDTQYF. The CDR3 region has the DNA TGTGCCAGCAGCTTCCAGGGGTGGGGAGATACGCAGTATTTT.

The chain joins TRBV15 to TRBJ1-1; the D is unclear. The germline V gene has CDR1 LNHNV and CDR2 YYDKDF (reference sequence). The V end lost 0 bases, the J end lost 2 bases, and 10 bases lay between the germline ends. This CDR3 contains 15 residues. The DNA of the CDR3 is TGTGCCACCAGCAGAGATCTCAGAAGTAACACTGAAGCTTTCTTT. Its translation: CATSRDLRSNTEAFF. The whole variable domain, remainder taken from reference TRBV15 and TRBJ1-1, is DAMVIQNPRYQVTQFGKPVTLSCSQTLNHNVMYWYQQKSSQAPKLLFHYYDKDFNNEADTPDNFQSRRPNTSFCFLDIRSPGLGDTAMYLCATSRDLRSNTEAFFGQGTRLTVV.

This clonotype was counted many times. The V and J genes are TRBV12-3 or TRBV12-4 and TRBJ2-7; tentatively, D is TRBD1 or TRBD2 (5 bases each). CDR3 length equals 14 residues. Trimming left V 6 bases short and J 3 bases short, with 15 bases between. The DNA for the CDR3 is TGTGCCAGCAGCCCCGGGACGGGCATCTACGAGCAGTACGTC. This gives the protein CASSPGTGIYEQYV.

About this clonotype itself: Since a much larger clone is just one base distant, this may be a read error. The rearrangement uses TRBV20-1 and TRBJ2-6; TRBD2 agrees at 7 bases. Germline CDR1 DFQATT, CDR2 SNEGSKA (reference sequence). CDR3 length equals 17 residues. The CDR3 here is CIARVSGTTAGANVLTF. In DNA form, the CDR3 reads TGCATTGCTAGAGTGAGCGGGACGACTGCTGGGGCCAACGTCCTGACTTTC.

In this sample, this clonotype turned up many times. This chain connects TRBV6-5 to TRBJ2-7, with 9 bases that match TRBD1. The CDR3 loop spans 15 amino acids. The V and J ends lost 2 bases and 0 bases, in that order; junction bases with no gene match: 2. The V gene's germline CDR1 is MNHEY and CDR2 SVGAGI. This CDR3 is CASSYRTGASYEQYF. CDR3 coding DNA: TGTGCCAGCAGTTACCGGACAGGGGCCTCCTACGAGCAGTACTTC.

This clonotype was detected only a few times. This sequence joins TRBV11-2 and TRBJ2-1; D remains unclear. Germline CDR1 is SGHAT and CDR2 is FQNNGV. The V end was cut by 4 bases, the J end by 7 bases, with 11 bases between. The CDR3 is 13 residues long. This chain's CDR3 is CASSSSGPNEQFF. CDR3 DNA sequence: TGTGCCAGCAGCTCGAGTGGGCCTAATGAGCAGTTCTTC. The variable domain in full, completed from reference TRBV11-2 and TRBJ2-1, reads EAGVAQSPRYKIIEKRQSVAFWCNPISGHATLYWYQQILGQGPKLLIQFQNNGVVDDSQLPKDRFSAERLKGVDSTLKIQPAKLEDSAVYLCASSSSGPNEQFFGPGTRLTVL.

This clonotype was picked up many times. The chain combines TRBV11-2 with TRBJ2-1, with 10 positions matching TRBD2. J was trimmed by 7 bases and V by 2 bases; bases with no gene match: 11. The CDR3 runs to 17 residues. Germline-derived CDR1 and CDR2 are SGHAT and FQNNGV. CDR3: CASSLLGGSGGINEQFF. DNA of the CDR3: TGTGCCAGCAGCTTATTGGGTGGTAGCGGGGGGATTAATGAGCAGTTCTTC.

In its sample, this clonotype was seen many times. V gene TRBV28 combines with J gene TRBJ2-7, with 8 positions matching TRBD2. Germline V gene sequence: CDR1 MDHEN, CDR2 SYDVKM. The CDR3 covers 15 residues. With V trimmed by 3 bases and J by 0 bases, 4 bases remained unmatched. CDR3 bases: TGTGCCAGCAGTTTGGCGGGAGGCGGCTCCTACGAGCAGTACGTC. Its protein is CASSLAGGGSYEQYV.

The table lists this clonotype with a few counts. This chain's CDR3 is CASSVNFGTDTQYF. CDR3 coding DNA: TGTGCCAGCAGCGTCAATTTTGGCACAGATACGCAGTATTTT. The chain employs TRBV9 and TRBJ2-3; D is ambiguous. CDR1 and CDR2 (germline): SGDLS, YYNGEE. The V and J ends lost 2 bases and 1 base respectively, with 8 bases between them. This CDR3 spans 14 amino acids.